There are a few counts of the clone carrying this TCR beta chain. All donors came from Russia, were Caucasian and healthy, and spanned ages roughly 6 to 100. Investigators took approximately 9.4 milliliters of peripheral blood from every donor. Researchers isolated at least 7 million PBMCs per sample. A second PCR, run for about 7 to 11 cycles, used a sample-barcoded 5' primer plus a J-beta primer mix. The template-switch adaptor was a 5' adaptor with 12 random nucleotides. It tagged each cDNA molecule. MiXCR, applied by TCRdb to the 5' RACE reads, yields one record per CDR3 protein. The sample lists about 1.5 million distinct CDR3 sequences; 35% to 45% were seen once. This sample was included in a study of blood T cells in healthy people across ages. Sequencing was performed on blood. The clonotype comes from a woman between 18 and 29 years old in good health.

CDR3 nucleotides: TGCAGTGCGAAGAGCGGGACTAGCGGGAGGTTGCCCACAGATACGCAGTATTTT. It translates to CSAKSGTSGRLPTDTQYF. The chain uses TRBV20-1 and TRBJ2-3; 15 bases are shared with TRBD2. Germline trimming cut 6 bases from V and 2 bases from J; bases unmatched to any gene: 12. The CDR3 is 18 amino acids. Germline values: CDR1 DFQATT, CDR2 SNEGSKA (reference sequence).